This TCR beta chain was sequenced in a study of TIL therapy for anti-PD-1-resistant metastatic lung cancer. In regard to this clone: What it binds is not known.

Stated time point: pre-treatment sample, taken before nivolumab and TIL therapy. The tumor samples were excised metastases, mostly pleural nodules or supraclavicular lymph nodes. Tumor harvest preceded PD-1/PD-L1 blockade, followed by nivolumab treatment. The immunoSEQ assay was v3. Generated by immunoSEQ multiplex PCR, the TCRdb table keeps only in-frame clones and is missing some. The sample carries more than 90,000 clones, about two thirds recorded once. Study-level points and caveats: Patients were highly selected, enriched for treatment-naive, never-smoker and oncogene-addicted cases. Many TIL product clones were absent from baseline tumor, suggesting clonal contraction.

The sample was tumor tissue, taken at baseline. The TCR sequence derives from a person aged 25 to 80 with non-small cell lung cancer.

CDR3 loop: CASSPMAGVAQPQHF. The CDR3 bases are TGTGCCAGCAGTCCAATGGCAGGGGTGGCTCAGCCCCAGCATTTT. The chain uses TRBV27 and TRBJ1-5; possibly TRBD1 for D (6 bases). The germline gives CDR1 MNHEY, CDR2 SMNVEV (reference sequence). The CDR3 consists of 15 residues. V was trimmed by 5 bases and J by 6 bases, leaving 17 bases between them.